The subject of this entry is one T cell receptor beta chain. Antigen specificity is unknown. The CDR3 contains 14 residues. Germline V lookup: CDR1 LGHNA, CDR2 YSLEER. Trimming removed 2 bases from V and 6 bases from J, with 14 bases in between. This entry is derived from a study of cytomegalovirus exposure and HLA in healthy donors. Study outcomes and limitations: It was reportedly the case that the classifier diagnosed cytomegalovirus status with high specificity and sensitivity. Later work showed greater clonal expansion in HLA-associated TCR beta chains than in equally common others.

Amplification used 60 Vbeta primers and 13 Jbeta primers. Repertoires were generated with immunoSEQ multiplex PCR, while TCRdb's copy carries only in-frame clones and drops some. The sample lists some 170,000 clones, 77% occurring once. Donors consisted of healthy bone marrow donors. The gene calls are TRBV4-3 and TRBJ2-7, with a tentative D call TRBD2 (6 bases). This TCR came from a woman in her 30s in good health and CMV-seronegative. The sequencing sample was made of PBMCs. This CDR3 reads CASSQNRGRLEQYF. The CDR3, as DNA: TGCGCCAGCAGCCAAAATCGGGGGAGGCTCGAGCAGTACTTC.